The rows below give T cell receptor beta chains drawn from one sample of a study of a mutant IDH1 vaccine in newly diagnosed glioma. This table comes from immunoSEQ multiplex PCR, and its TCRdb copy is limited to in-frame clones, with some not included. The repertoire holds approximately 80,000 clones, over 75% seen once, with roughly 0.6% in the top ten. No cognate antigen is known for these TCRs. The sequencing here drew on PBMCs, taken from a glioma patient whose treatment included an IDH1 peptide vaccine. Receptor source: a woman between 50 and 59 years old with glioma. The CDR3 runs from the conserved cysteine through the conserved F or W. The D gene is left open where the match is weak. Expanded clones get a size class; other rows say once, few or many, or leave the size out.

clone_size: -
cdr3_length: 15
v_call: TRBV6-5
d_call: -
j_call: TRBJ1-6
cdr3_aa: CASSYSVRVDSPLHF
cdr3_nt: TGTGCCAGCAGTTATTCAGTCAGGGTGGATTCACCCCTCCACTTT

clone_size: -
cdr3_length: 14
v_call: TRBV27
d_call: TRBD1
j_call: TRBJ2-7
cdr3_aa: CASRTMTGSYEQYF
cdr3_nt: TGTGCCAGCAGGACCATGACAGGGTCCTACGAGCAGTACTTC

clone_size: -
cdr3_length: 15
v_call: TRBV6-5
d_call: -
j_call: TRBJ1-2
cdr3_aa: CASRRDREGTYGYTF
cdr3_nt: TGTGCCAGCAGACGCGACAGAGAGGGGACCTATGGCTACACCTTC

clone_size: -
cdr3_length: 13
v_call: TRBV6-5
d_call: -
j_call: TRBJ1-2
cdr3_aa: CASSPQGRNGYTF
cdr3_nt: TGTGCCAGCAGTCCCCAGGGGCGAAATGGCTACACCTTC

clone_size: once
cdr3_length: 16
v_call: TRBV12-5
d_call: -
j_call: TRBJ2-7
cdr3_aa: CASGLAGGTVLYEQYF
cdr3_nt: TGTGCTAGTGGTTTGGCCGGCGGGACAGTTCTTTACGAGCAGTACTTC

clone_size: -
cdr3_length: 12
v_call: TRBV12-2
d_call: -
j_call: TRBJ2-7
cdr3_aa: CASRLEGQGFYF
cdr3_nt: TGTGCAAGTCGCTTAGAGGGACAGGGGTTCTACTTC

clone_size: -
cdr3_length: 13
v_call: TRBV29-1
d_call: -
j_call: TRBJ1-3
cdr3_aa: CSVENPDRNTIYF
cdr3_nt: TGCAGCGTTGAAAACCCGGACCGAAACACCATATATTTT

clone_size: once
cdr3_length: 16
v_call: TRBV19
d_call: TRBD1
j_call: TRBJ2-1
cdr3_aa: CASSTPDRVGHDEQFF
cdr3_nt: TGTGCCAGTAGTACCCCGGACAGGGTCGGGCACGATGAGCAGTTCTTC

clone_size: once
cdr3_length: 19
v_call: TRBV9
d_call: TRBD2
j_call: TRBJ2-1
cdr3_aa: CASSVTPRLAGPDYNEQFF
cdr3_nt: TGTGCCAGCAGCGTAACCCCCAGACTAGCGGGACCCGATTACAATGAGCAGTTCTTC

clone_size: -
cdr3_length: 15
v_call: TRBV19
d_call: -
j_call: TRBJ1-5
cdr3_aa: CASRLEGYSNQPQHF
cdr3_nt: TGTGCCAGTAGGCTGGAGGGTTATAGCAATCAGCCCCAGCATTTT

clone_size: -
cdr3_length: 15
v_call: TRBV9
d_call: TRBD1
j_call: TRBJ1-4
cdr3_aa: CASSAEGAANEKLFF
cdr3_nt: TGTGCCAGCAGCGCCGAGGGGGCGGCTAATGAAAAACTGTTTTTT

clone_size: once
cdr3_length: 17
v_call: TRBV28
d_call: -
j_call: TRBJ2-2
cdr3_aa: CASSFFSRAGRTGELFF
cdr3_nt: TGTGCCAGCAGTTTTTTCTCCAGGGCAGGGCGGACCGGGGAGCTGTTTTTT

clone_size: -
cdr3_length: 15
v_call: TRBV4-2
d_call: -
j_call: TRBJ1-5
cdr3_aa: CASSQDRAGNQPQHF
cdr3_nt: TGTGCCAGCAGCCAAGACAGGGCGGGCAATCAGCCCCAGCATTTT

clone_size: few
cdr3_length: 17
v_call: TRBV5-5
d_call: TRBD2
j_call: TRBJ2-5
cdr3_aa: CASSLARVAGGQETQYF
cdr3_nt: TGTGCCAGCAGCTTGGCCAGAGTAGCGGGAGGGCAAGAGACCCAGTACTTC

clone_size: -
cdr3_length: 12
v_call: TRBV10-2
d_call: TRBD1
j_call: TRBJ1-3
cdr3_aa: CASSIQGNTIYF
cdr3_nt: TGCGCCAGCAGTATACAGGGGAACACCATATATTTT

clone_size: -
cdr3_length: 15
v_call: TRBV9
d_call: TRBD2
j_call: TRBJ2-1
cdr3_aa: CASSVETSAYNEQFF
cdr3_nt: TGTGCCAGCAGCGTAGAGACTAGCGCCTACAATGAGCAGTTCTTC

clone_size: once
cdr3_length: 15
v_call: TRBV28
d_call: -
j_call: TRBJ1-5
cdr3_aa: CASTPRGGRLQPQHF
cdr3_nt: TGTGCCAGCACCCCTAGGGGGGGACGTCTCCAGCCCCAGCATTTT

clone_size: once
cdr3_length: 15
v_call: TRBV13
d_call: -
j_call: TRBJ1-1
cdr3_aa: CASSLGLWGASEAFF
cdr3_nt: TGTGCCAGCAGCTTAGGCCTCTGGGGGGCATCTGAAGCTTTCTTT

clone_size: -
cdr3_length: 15
v_call: TRBV6-5
d_call: -
j_call: TRBJ1-6
cdr3_aa: CASSSSGTANSPLHF
cdr3_nt: TGTGCCAGCAGTTCCTCCGGGACTGCCAATTCACCCCTCCACTTT

clone_size: -
cdr3_length: 16
v_call: TRBV15
d_call: -
j_call: TRBJ2-7
cdr3_aa: CATSRGDWGTAYEQYF
cdr3_nt: TGTGCCACCAGCAGAGGCGATTGGGGTACGGCCTACGAGCAGTACTTC

clone_size: -
cdr3_length: 15
v_call: TRBV5-1
d_call: TRBD2
j_call: TRBJ2-1
cdr3_aa: CASSLGGGGPGEQFF
cdr3_nt: TGCGCCAGCAGCTTGGGTGGGGGAGGGCCTGGTGAGCAGTTCTTC

clone_size: -
cdr3_length: 14
v_call: TRBV7-9
d_call: TRBD2
j_call: TRBJ2-1
cdr3_aa: CASSLGLAGGPQFF
cdr3_nt: TGTGCCAGCAGCTTAGGTCTAGCGGGAGGCCCGCAGTTCTTC

clone_size: -
cdr3_length: 13
v_call: TRBV29-1
d_call: TRBD2
j_call: TRBJ2-7
cdr3_aa: CSAGGAGVVEQYF
cdr3_nt: TGCAGCGCCGGAGGGGCGGGAGTGGTGGAGCAGTACTTC

clone_size: -
cdr3_length: 15
v_call: TRBV6-1
d_call: -
j_call: TRBJ2-3
cdr3_aa: CASSEADLSTDTQYF
cdr3_nt: TGTGCCAGCAGTGAAGCAGATCTTAGCACAGATACGCAGTATTTT

clone_size: -
cdr3_length: 15
v_call: TRBV27
d_call: TRBD1
j_call: TRBJ2-7
cdr3_aa: CASSRGTGGFYEQYF
cdr3_nt: TGTGCCAGCAGTCGCGGGACAGGGGGCTTCTACGAGCAGTACTTC

clone_size: -
cdr3_length: 12
v_call: TRBV5-1
d_call: -
j_call: TRBJ2-5
cdr3_aa: CASSLAGETQYF
cdr3_nt: TGCGCCAGCAGCTTGGCCGGAGAGACCCAGTACTTC

clone_size: -
cdr3_length: 16
v_call: TRBV6-7
d_call: -
j_call: TRBJ1-2
cdr3_aa: CASRIPAGPSGHGYTF
cdr3_nt: TGTGCCAGCAGGATCCCAGCGGGCCCTTCGGGCCACGGCTACACCTTC